The 10 T cell receptor beta chains in this list originate from one sample, sequenced in a study of cytomegalovirus exposure and HLA in healthy donors. The primer mix had 60 Vbeta and 13 Jbeta primers. Profiling relied on immunoSEQ multiplex PCR, and the TCRdb table lists in-frame clones only, not all of them. This sample has about 150,000 clones; less than 85% occur once, and the top ten carry 4.8%. The sequenced sample was PBMCs. All receptors derive from a man younger than 35 in good health and CMV-seronegative.

The CDR3 reads CASSVGQGSSYEQYF. For the CDR3, the DNA is TGTGCCAGCAGTGTTGGACAGGGTAGCTCCTACGAGCAGTACTTC. The chain joins TRBV2 to TRBJ2-7; 8 nucleotides align to TRBD1. The CDR3 spans 15 residues. Germline V gene lookup returns CDR1 SNHLY and CDR2 FYNNEI. The J segment lost 0 bases and the V segment lost 4 bases, leaving 5 bases of the junction unmatched.

This chain links TRBV6-1 with TRBJ2-1; 8 bases match TRBD2. There are 16 residues in the CDR3. V gave up 3 bases and J gave up 8 bases; unmatched junction bases: 12. Germline lookup yields CDR1 MNHNS and CDR2 SASEGT. The CDR3 DNA reads TGTGCCAGCAGTGAGGTTGGCTTCGGGGGGGCGGATGAGCAGTTCTTC. It is translated as CASSEVGFGGADEQFF.

This chain links TRBV7-3 with TRBJ2-6; 7 positions match TRBD1. V shed 5 bases and J 0 bases; nucleotides not matched to a gene: 7. Per the germline V gene, CDR1 is SGHTA and CDR2 is FQGTGA. The CDR3 is 17 residues long. The CDR3 DNA is TGTGCCAGCAGCAACCAAACAGGGGCCTCTGGGGCCAACGTCCTGACTTTC. Encoded protein: CASSNQTGASGANVLTF.

This CDR3 reads CASSLVGQGISRAGNTIYF. In DNA form, the CDR3 reads TGCGCCAGCAGCTTGGTGGGACAGGGGATTTCGAGGGCTGGAAACACCATATATTTT. The chain joins TRBV5-1 to TRBJ1-3, with 10 positions matching TRBD1. Per the germline V gene, CDR1 is SGHRS and CDR2 is YFSETQ. This CDR3 has 19 amino acids. V gave up 0 bases and J gave up 2 bases; unmatched junction bases: 11. The whole variable domain, remainder taken from reference TRBV5-1 and TRBJ1-3, is KAGVTQTPRYLIKTRGQQVTLSCSPISGHRSVSWYQQTPGQGLQFLFEYFSETQRNKGNFPGRFSGRQFSNSRSEMNVSTLELGDSALYLCASSLVGQGISRAGNTIYFGEGSWLTVV.

V and J are TRBV5-1 and TRBJ2-5; TRBD2 agrees at 8 bases. CDR3 length equals 16 residues. In germline, CDR1 is SGHRS, CDR2 YFSETQ. V shed 0 bases, J shed 5 bases, and the junction held 9 bases outside the gene matches. CDR3 region: CASSLAGTRGMETQYF. The CDR3, as DNA: TGCGCCAGCAGCTTGGCCGGGACTAGAGGGATGGAGACCCAGTACTTC.

This sequence joins TRBV5-1 and TRBJ1-3, with 8 nucleotides matching TRBD1. Germline assignment: CDR1 SGHRS and CDR2 YFSETQ. This CDR3 has 15 amino acids. The V segment lost 4 bases and the J segment 7 bases; nucleotides outside the gene matches: 10. The CDR3 nucleotides read TGCGCCAGCAGCCTGGACGGACAGGGCAAGAACACCATATATTTT. Residues: CASSLDGQGKNTIYF.

V gene TRBV5-4 combines with J gene TRBJ1-4, with TRBD1 matching 7 bases. V shed 0 bases, J shed 3 bases, and the junction held 8 bases outside the gene matches. Germline V lookup: CDR1 SGHNT, CDR2 YYREEE (reference sequence). The CDR3 extends over 17 amino acids. DNA for the CDR3: TGTGCCAGCAGCTTGGGGGGTGACAGGGCCCCTAATGAAAAACTGTTTTTT. Protein: CASSLGGDRAPNEKLFF.

V gene TRBV25-1 combines with J gene TRBJ2-7, with D tentatively TRBD1 (6 bases). The CDR3 spans 14 residues. CDR1 and CDR2 (germline): MGHDK, SYGVNS. V was pared by 2 bases and J by 1 base, with 9 bases between. CDR3 protein: CASSEGRGSYEQYF. DNA for the CDR3: TGTGCCAGCAGTGAAGGCAGGGGATCCTACGAGCAGTACTTC.

The gene calls are TRBV11-3 and TRBJ2-7; D possibly corresponds to TRBD1 (5 bases). Germline assignment: CDR1 SGHNT and CDR2 YENEEA. The CDR3 has 12 residues. V was cut by 5 bases and J by 6 bases, with 11 bases left in between. Written as DNA, the CDR3 is TGTGCCAGCAGCCACACAGGCAGCGAGCAGTACTTC. Protein product: CASSHTGSEQYF.

The chain carries TRBV6-5 and TRBJ2-1; TRBD2 agrees at 9 bases. The CDR3 sequence is 16 residues long. The trim removed 5 bases at V and 9 bases at J, leaving 14 bases unmatched. CDR1 and CDR2 from the germline V gene are MNHEY and SVGAGI. CDR3 in DNA: TGTGCCAGCAGTAACTTCGGACTAGCGATGTCGATTGAGCAGTTCTTC. As protein: CASSNFGLAMSIEQFF.